Given below is one T cell receptor beta chain in context. Its target is unknown. The run of the v3.0 immunoSEQ assay was at survey level. Data came from immunoSEQ multiplex PCR; TCRdb stores just in-frame clones and leaves some out. Of about 22,000 clones in the sample, approximately 80% were seen once. The V and J ends lost 3 bases and 2 bases respectively, with 14 bases between them. The CDR3 covers 16 residues. The germline V gene has CDR1 KGHSH and CDR2 LQKENI. The source of the sample is a study of long-term antiretroviral therapy in people with HIV. Across the whole study: The immediate-ART recommendation dates to 2015, and the earliest samples predate it by about a decade.

Treatment for all HIV-infected participants took place in the United States. Study conclusions and caveats: Pre-ART expanded clones dominated the repertoire at every time point.

This rearrangement joins TRBV18 to TRBJ1-5, with D maybe TRBD1 (5 bases). Sample: unsorted PBMCs, taken 0.5 years before starting antiretroviral therapy. The source of this sequence is a man aged 40-49 years with HIV. CDR3 protein: CASSPGPQVGNQPQHF. The DNA for the CDR3 is TGTGCCAGCTCACCGGGGCCACAAGTAGGCAATCAGCCCCAGCATTTT.